One T cell receptor (beta chain) is described in this entry. This sample stems from a study of technical replicates of blood from a handful of donors. Losses at the gene ends were 4 bases for V and 0 bases for J; bases not matched to a gene: 14. Germline CDR1 is SGHRS and CDR2 is YFSETQ. CDR3 size: 20 residues. Some clones are missing from TCRdb's copy, which holds only in-frame ones; the method was immunoSEQ multiplex PCR. Among roughly 80,000 clones listed, 96% were seen once. This clonotype originated in a human donor in good health. Sequences were obtained from T cells isolated from PBMCs. The V and J genes are TRBV5-1 and TRBJ2-1; 12 bases match TRBD2. The chain's CDR3 is CASSPIRTSGTSSSYNEQFF. The CDR3 DNA is TGCGCCAGCAGCCCCATCCGGACTAGCGGGACTTCAAGCTCCTACAATGAGCAGTTCTTC.